This T cell receptor (beta chain) was identified in a study of post-analysis software for immune sequencing data. This clonotype showed up just a few times. Its specificity is not known. Trimming removed 7 bases from V and 8 bases from J, with 17 bases in between. CDR1 and CDR2 from the germline V gene are MDHEN and SYDVKM. The CDR3 is 13 residues long. Overall study results and limits: Patients had higher frequencies than controls of five TRBV segments, including TRBV5-6, TRBV5-1 and TRBV20-1. Batch-mates among the samples co-clustered strongly by F measure.

Prepared TCR beta cDNA libraries contained unique molecular identifiers. TCRdb itself ran the PCR reads through MiXCR, one entry per CDR3 protein. Here the sample spans hundreds of thousands of distinct CDR3 sequences, about 60% being singletons. The V and J genes are TRBV28 and TRBJ1-2; tentative D call: TRBD1 (6 bases). The sequenced sample was blood. The TCR comes from a girl aged 2-9 years with multiple sclerosis. The CDR3 sequence: CASIEGGGDGYTF. The CDR3 DNA reads TGTGCCAGCATCGAAGGGGGGGGCGACGGCTACACCTTC.